The 12 T cell receptor beta chains in this list originate from one sample, sequenced in a study of blood T cell repertoires in COVID-19. Sequencing was performed with immunoSEQ multiplex PCR; in TCRdb, only in-frame clones are kept and a portion is missing. The repertoire holds roughly 60,000 clones, with about four fifths as singletons. The material sequenced was peripheral blood. These receptor sequences come from a human donor in a cohort sampled during active or convalescent COVID-19.

The chain is built from TRBV30 and TRBJ1-2; unclear D gene. Trimming left V 3 bases short and J 4 bases short, with 15 bases between. Germline V CDR1 and CDR2: GTSNPN, SVGIG (reference sequence). This CDR3 comprises 14 residues. DNA for the CDR3: TGTGCCTGGAGGGTTTCCCGGGTTAGCTATGGCTACACCTTC. Protein: CAWRVSRVSYGYTF.

The chain joins TRBV4-1 to TRBJ2-3, with TRBD2 matching 15 bases. CDR3 length: 17 residues. CDR1 and CDR2 (germline): MGHRA, YSYEKL. Trimming at V came to 4 bases and at J to 5 bases, leaving 7 bases not matched to a gene. CDR3 bases: TGCGCCAGCAGCCGAGGACTAGCGGGGGGGCGAGGAGATACGCAGTATTTT. This translates into CASSRGLAGGRGDTQYF.

The chain recombines TRBV11-2 with TRBJ2-6; D unresolved. Trimming removed 2 bases from V and 0 bases from J, with 5 bases in between. The CDR3 runs to 15 residues. Looked up from germline, CDR1 is SGHAT and CDR2 is FQNNGV. The CDR3 protein is CASSLSSSGANVLTF. In DNA, the CDR3 is TGTGCCAGCAGCTTATCTAGCTCTGGGGCCAACGTCCTGACTTTC.

This chain uses TRBV7-2 with TRBJ1-2; D is possibly TRBD1 (6 bases). V lost 4 bases to trimming and J lost 7 bases, with 16 bases between them. Germline loops: CDR1 SGHTA, CDR2 FQGNSA. This CDR3 has 14 amino acids. CDR3 residues: CASSSSGQGFGYTF. In nucleotides, the CDR3 is TGTGCCAGCAGCTCAAGCGGCCAGGGGTTTGGCTACACCTTC.

The chain recombines TRBV29-1 with TRBJ1-4; D may be TRBD1 (5 bases). The CDR3 consists of 12 residues. Germline-derived CDR1 and CDR2 are SQVTM and ANQGSEA. The V and J ends lost 6 bases and 3 bases respectively, with 8 bases between them. CDR3 sequence reads: CSVRDPNEKLFF. In DNA, the CDR3 is TGCAGCGTGCGGGACCCTAATGAAAAACTGTTTTTT.

The V call is TRBV29-1, the J call TRBJ2-3; maybe TRBD1 (7 bases). The V gene's germline CDR1 is SQVTM and CDR2 ANQGSEA. The V end was cut by 7 bases, the J end by 2 bases, with 16 bases between. The CDR3 length is 14 residues. The CDR3 is CSGSRGTHTDTQYF. As DNA, the CDR3 is TGCAGCGGCTCCAGGGGGACTCACACAGATACGCAGTATTTT.

The chain carries TRBV29-1 and TRBJ1-1; tentative D call: TRBD1 (6 bases). The V gene's germline CDR1 is SQVTM and CDR2 ANQGSEA. V lost 4 bases to trimming and J lost 5 bases, with 14 bases between them. The length of the CDR3 is 13 residues. The CDR3 reads CSVAAGVGTEAFF. The CDR3 nucleotides read TGCAGCGTTGCTGCAGGGGTAGGAACTGAAGCTTTCTTT.

The CDR3 sequence: CASSPRPMSGGANVLTF. As DNA, the CDR3 is TGCGCCAGCAGCCCACGACCGATGTCGGGGGGGGCCAACGTCCTGACTTTC. The chain combines TRBV5-1 with TRBJ2-6; possibly TRBD2 for D (5 bases). The V end lost 4 bases, the J end lost 4 bases, and 18 bases lay between the germline ends. The CDR3 runs to 17 residues. Germline CDR1 is SGHRS and CDR2 is YFSETQ. Full variable domain (outside the CDR3, taken from reference TRBV5-1 and TRBJ2-6): KAGVTQTPRYLIKTRGQQVTLSCSPISGHRSVSWYQQTPGQGLQFLFEYFSETQRNKGNFPGRFSGRQFSNSRSEMNVSTLELGDSALYLCASSPRPMSGGANVLTFGAGSRLTVL.

There are a few counts of this clone. The chain is built from TRBV4-3 and TRBJ2-1, with D tentatively TRBD2 (5 bases). CDR3 length: 14 amino acids. The V gene's germline CDR1 is LGHNA and CDR2 YSLEER. V shed 3 bases and J shed 7 bases, with 13 bases lying between them. This CDR3 reads CASSHGRRGNEQFF. For the CDR3, the DNA is TGCGCCAGCAGCCACGGGCGGCGAGGGAATGAGCAGTTCTTC.

This sequence joins TRBV2 and TRBJ2-5, with TRBD2 matching 13 bases. This CDR3 is 15 amino acids long. Trimming took 6 bases from V and 0 from J; bases not matched to a gene: 1. Germline CDR1 SNHLY, CDR2 FYNNEI. The CDR3 nucleotides are TGTGCCAGCAGGACTAGCGGGGGGTACCAAGAGACCCAGTACTTC. The encoded protein is CASRTSGGYQETQYF.

This clone was seen only once. The chain couples TRBV7-2 to TRBJ1-5, with D perhaps TRBD1 (5 bases). CDR1 is SGHTA, CDR2 FQGNSA, per germline. CDR3 length: 16 amino acids. V lost 1 base to trimming and J lost 0 bases, with 10 bases between them. The CDR3 region is CASSLGGGYSNQPQHF. CDR3 DNA sequence: TGTGCCAGCAGCTTAGGTGGGGGGTATAGCAATCAGCCCCAGCATTTT.

This clone was observed a handful of times. This chain joins TRBV7-8 and TRBJ2-7; 13 positions match TRBD2. Germline V gene lookup returns CDR1 SGHVS and CDR2 FQNEAQ. V trimming: 7 bases; J trimming: 6 bases; junction bases outside the gene matches: 15. There are 17 residues in the CDR3. CDR3 sequence reads: CASTRLAGGPEFGEQYF. CDR3 DNA: TGTGCCAGCACCAGACTAGCGGGGGGCCCGGAGTTTGGCGAGCAGTACTTC.